The present T cell receptor (beta chain) was sequenced within a study of response to subunit inactivated influenza vaccine. Study results and limitations: Authors suggested each seasonal flu vaccination may recruit only limited numbers of new T cells.

This clonotype has more than one count but fewer than ten. The antigen is unknown. One entry per CDR3 protein, called by TCRdb with MiXCR from the RT-PCR reads. The sample has some 500,000 distinct CDR3 sequences; 25% are singletons. Between the trimmed V and J ends, which lost 6 bases and 2 bases, there was a span of 16 bases. The CDR3 runs to 15 residues. Germline values: CDR1 ENHRY, CDR2 SYGVKD. The starting material was CD4+ T cells sorted from PBMCs, obtained 4 to 6 days after vaccination. The V call is TRBV10-3, the J call TRBJ2-5, with a tentative D call TRBD2 (6 bases). This clonotype was sampled from a man aged 50-59 years who received an inactivated influenza vaccine. CDR3 amino acids: CAIREGAAEQETQYF. Here the CDR3 DNA reads TGTGCCATCAGGGAGGGTGCGGCCGAACAAGAGACCCAGTACTTC.